This entry describes one T cell receptor beta chain. The data are from a study of blood T cell repertoires in COVID-19. There are 16 residues in the CDR3. V lost 2 bases, J lost 6 bases, and 12 bases stayed unmatched. CDR1 is SGHRS and CDR2 is YFSETQ in the germline V gene. TCRdb keeps only in-frame clones here, not all; method: immunoSEQ multiplex PCR. The sample carries hundreds of thousands of clones, around 91% recorded once. This TCR was sampled from a young man who had recovered from COVID-19. The J gene is TRBJ2-7, the V gene TRBV5-1, with 9 bases that match TRBD1. The sequenced material came from PBMCs or T cells enriched from blood (not recorded which). This chain's CDR3 is CASSFFGQGSAGEQYF. CDR3 nucleotides: TGCGCCAGCAGCTTTTTCGGACAGGGGAGCGCGGGCGAGCAGTACTTC.